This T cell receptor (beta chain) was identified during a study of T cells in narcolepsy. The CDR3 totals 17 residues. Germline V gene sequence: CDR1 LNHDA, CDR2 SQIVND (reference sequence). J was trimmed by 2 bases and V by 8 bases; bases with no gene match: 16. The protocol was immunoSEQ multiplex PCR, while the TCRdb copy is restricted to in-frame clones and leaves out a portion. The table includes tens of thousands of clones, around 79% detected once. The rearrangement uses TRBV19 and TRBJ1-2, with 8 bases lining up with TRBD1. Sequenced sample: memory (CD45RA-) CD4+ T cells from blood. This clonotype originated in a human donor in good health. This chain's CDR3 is CASGGQAATHLNYGYTF. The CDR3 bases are TGTGCCAGTGGGGGACAGGCCGCCACCCATCTGAACTATGGCTACACCTTC.